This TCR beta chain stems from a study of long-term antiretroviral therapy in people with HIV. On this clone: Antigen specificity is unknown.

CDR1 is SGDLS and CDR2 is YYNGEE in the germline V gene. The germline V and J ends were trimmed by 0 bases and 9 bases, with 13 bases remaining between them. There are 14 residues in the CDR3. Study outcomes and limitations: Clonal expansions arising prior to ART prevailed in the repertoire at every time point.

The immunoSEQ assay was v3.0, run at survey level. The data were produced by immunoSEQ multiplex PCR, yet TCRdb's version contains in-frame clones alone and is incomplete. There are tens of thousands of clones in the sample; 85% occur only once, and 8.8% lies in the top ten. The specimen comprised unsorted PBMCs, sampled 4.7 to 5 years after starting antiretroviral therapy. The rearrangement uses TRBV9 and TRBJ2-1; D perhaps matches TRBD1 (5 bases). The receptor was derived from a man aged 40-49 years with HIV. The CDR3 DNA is TGTGCCAGCAGCGTAGAGGGGCTCGGGTCTGAGCAGTTCTTC. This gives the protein CASSVEGLGSEQFF. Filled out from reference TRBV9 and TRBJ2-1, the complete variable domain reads DSGVTQTPKHLITATGQRVTLRCSPRSGDLSVYWYQQSLDQGLQFLIQYYNGEERAKGNILERFSAQQFPDLHSELNLSSLELGDSALYFCASSVEGLGSEQFFGPGTRLTVL.